Listed here are 2 T cell receptor beta chains from one sample, sequenced in a study of response to subunit inactivated influenza vaccine. MiXCR, applied by TCRdb to the RT-PCR reads, yields one record per CDR3 protein. Of about 540,000 distinct CDR3 sequences in the sample, 12% to 15% were seen once. Sequencing was performed on PBMCs from blood, taken about 12 days after vaccination. These receptors were obtained from a man aged 50 to 60 who received an inactivated influenza vaccine.

At least ten counts were recorded for this clonotype. V is TRBV6-5 and J is TRBJ2-2; the D is unclear. Germline CDR1 reads MNHEY; CDR2 reads SVGAGI. Trimming stripped 0 bases from V and 1 base from J, with 3 bases between. CDR3 size: 14 residues. CDR3 DNA sequence: TGTGCCAGCAGTTACTCAGGGAACACCGGGGAGCTGTTTTTT. Residues: CASSYSGNTGELFF.

The chain uses TRBV28 and TRBJ1-6; D is ambiguous. The V gene lost 5 bases and the J gene lost 1 base, with 12 bases spanning the gap. The germline gives CDR1 MDHEN, CDR2 SYDVKM. This CDR3 spans 16 amino acids. CDR3 sequence: CASSRRSMSYNSPLHF. CDR3 nucleotide sequence: TGTGCCAGCAGTCGAAGGAGTATGTCCTATAATTCACCCCTCCACTTT. Drawing the rest from reference TRBV28 and TRBJ1-6, the complete variable domain is DVKVTQSSRYLVKRTGEKVFLECVQDMDHENMFWYRQDPGLGLRLIYFSYDVKMKEKGDIPEGYSVSREKKERFSLILESASTNQTSMYLCASSRRSMSYNSPLHFGNGTRLTVT.